This entry lists 20 T cell receptor beta chains sequenced from one sample in a study of blood T cell repertoires in COVID-19. The data were produced by immunoSEQ multiplex PCR, yet TCRdb's version contains in-frame clones alone and is incomplete. The sample lists approximately 49,000 clones, 80% to 90% occurring once. The sequencing input was peripheral blood. The receptor set was obtained from a man aged 50 to 60 with acute or convalescent COVID-19.

V gene TRBV5-1 combines with J gene TRBJ1-1; 9 nucleotides match TRBD1. Germline-derived CDR1 and CDR2 are SGHRS and YFSETQ. The trim removed 3 bases at V and 0 bases at J, leaving 3 bases unmatched. The CDR3 is 15 amino acids. CDR3 amino acids: CASSWTGDMNTEAFF. The CDR3 DNA sequence: TGCGCCAGCAGCTGGACAGGGGACATGAACACTGAAGCTTTCTTT.

J is TRBJ2-3 and V is TRBV5-1, with D possibly being TRBD1 (5 bases). The CDR3 length is 17 residues. Trimming removed 4 bases from V and 0 bases from J, with 18 bases in between. CDR1 SGHRS and CDR2 YFSETQ come from the germline V gene. The CDR3 DNA is TGCGCCAGCAGCCAGGGATCTTCGACTGCCAGCACAGATACGCAGTATTTT. Encoded protein: CASSQGSSTASTDTQYF.

The DNA for the CDR3 is TGTGCCAGCAGCTTAATTCCCGGGTTGGAGCAGTACTTC. Translated, it gives CASSLIPGLEQYF. The rearrangement links TRBV7-3 to TRBJ2-7, with unresolved D. The CDR3 is 13 amino acids. CDR1 SGHTA and CDR2 FQGTGA come from the germline V gene. V lost 1 base and J 7 bases, leaving 11 bases between the germline ends.

Here the CDR3 DNA reads TGCGCCAGCAGCTTACAGGATGAAAAACTGTTTTTT. Residues: CASSLQDEKLFF. The rearrangement links TRBV5-1 to TRBJ1-4, with D tentatively TRBD1 (5 bases). Trimming took 2 bases from V and 6 from J, leaving 5 bases between them. Germline CDR1 reads SGHRS; CDR2 reads YFSETQ. The CDR3 contains 12 residues.

J is TRBJ2-2 and V is TRBV14; D may be TRBD1 (5 bases). The CDR3 runs to 15 residues. The germline V and J ends were trimmed by 9 bases and 1 base, with 15 bases remaining between them. Germline V CDR1 and CDR2: SGHDN, FVKESK. The CDR3 protein is CASRAGHMNTGELFF. CDR3 bases: TGTGCCAGTAGAGCTGGACACATGAACACCGGGGAGCTGTTTTTT.

This chain uses TRBV7-8 with TRBJ2-1; 9 bases fit TRBD2. Unmatched junction bases numbered 3, after V lost 5 bases and J lost 1 base. This CDR3 has 15 amino acids. Germline V gene lookup returns CDR1 SGHVS and CDR2 FQNEAQ. CDR3 sequence (DNA): TGTGCCAGCAGCCCTAGCGGGGCTTCCTACAATGAGCAGTTCTTC. Encoded protein: CASSPSGASYNEQFF.

The genes are TRBV19 and TRBJ1-6; the match to TRBD1 covers 10 bases. Germline values: CDR1 LNHDA, CDR2 SQIVND (reference sequence). V lost 5 bases, J lost 4 bases, and 8 bases stayed unmatched. The CDR3 extends over 17 amino acids. CDR3 amino acids: CASSVLPDRGYNSPLHF. The CDR3 DNA follows: TGTGCCAGTAGTGTCCTCCCGGACAGGGGGTATAATTCACCCCTCCACTTT.

The gene calls are TRBV20-1 and TRBJ2-7; D is unclear. Trimming took 3 bases from V and 0 from J, leaving 6 bases between them. Germline CDR1 DFQATT, CDR2 SNEGSKA (reference sequence). This CDR3 contains 12 residues. The chain's CDR3 is CSASSYSYEQYF. The CDR3 nucleotides are TGCAGTGCTAGTTCCTACTCCTACGAGCAGTACTTC.

This clone showed up just a few times. This chain connects TRBV12-3 or TRBV12-4 to TRBJ1-2; TRBD1 matches at 7 bases. Germline trimming cut 6 bases from V and 2 bases from J; bases unmatched to any gene: 0. The CDR3 is 12 residues long. CDR3 sequence: CASRTGNYGYTF. Written as DNA, the CDR3 is TGTGCCAGCAGGACAGGGAACTATGGCTACACCTTC.

CDR3 sequence reads: CASSPLASGANVLTF. CDR3 nucleotide sequence: TGTGCCAGCTCACCCCTGGCATCTGGGGCCAACGTCCTGACTTTC. The chain joins TRBV18 to TRBJ2-6; no firm D call. The V gene lost 3 bases and the J gene lost 1 base, with 7 bases spanning the gap. Per germline, CDR1 KGHSH and CDR2 LQKENI. The CDR3 has 15 amino acids.

V is TRBV19 and J is TRBJ2-1, with 8 nucleotides matching TRBD1. V dropped 5 bases and J dropped 7; count of bases not matched to a gene: 16. The CDR3 totals 17 residues. CDR1 is LNHDA, CDR2 SQIVND, per germline (reference sequence). CDR3 DNA: TGTGCCAGTAGTCCAACCCCTCCGGACAGGGCGGGTAATGAGCAGTTCTTC. It encodes CASSPTPPDRAGNEQFF.

This chain connects TRBV19 to TRBJ2-6; unclear D gene. CDR1 LNHDA and CDR2 SQIVND come from the germline V gene (reference sequence). The CDR3 consists of 14 residues. V was trimmed by 3 bases and J by 3 bases, leaving 6 bases between them. The CDR3 here is CASSILGGANVLTF. Written as DNA, the CDR3 is TGTGCCAGTAGTATCCTCGGTGGGGCCAACGTCCTGACTTTC.

The CDR3 DNA reads TGTGCCAGCAGCCCGGGACAGGGATTTGAAAAACTGTTTTTT. Translating gives CASSPGQGFEKLFF. The gene calls are TRBV6-5 and TRBJ1-4, with 9 positions matching TRBD1. The germline CDR1 and CDR2 sequences are MNHEY and SVGAGI. The CDR3 covers 14 residues. V shed 6 bases, J shed 7 bases, and the junction held 6 bases outside the gene matches.

This rearrangement joins TRBV25-1 to TRBJ1-2, with no clear D. This CDR3 comprises 15 residues. With 3 bases removed from V and 0 bases from J, the gap between germline ends came to 11 bases. The V gene's germline CDR1 is MGHDK and CDR2 SYGVNS. In DNA form, the CDR3 reads TGTGCCAGCAGTGACCCGCGACTAGCTAACTATGGCTACACCTTC. This sequence encodes CASSDPRLANYGYTF.

This clone was picked up one time. The J gene is TRBJ1-1, the V gene TRBV6-6, with D perhaps matching TRBD1 (6 bases). Trimming shortened V by 7 bases and J by 5 bases, and 14 bases separated the two germline ends. The CDR3 runs to 13 residues. CDR1 MNHNY and CDR2 SVGAGI come from the germline V gene (reference sequence). The CDR3 spells CASTSGGWTEAFF. The CDR3 coding sequence is TGTGCCAGCACGTCGGGGGGCTGGACTGAAGCTTTCTTT.

This chain links TRBV5-6 with TRBJ1-2, with 7 bases that match TRBD1. The germline CDR1 and CDR2 sequences are SGHDT and YYEEEE. The CDR3 is 14 residues long. Trimming removed 7 bases from V and 6 bases from J; junction bases left unmatched: 12. The CDR3 loop is CASHQGRGEDGYTF. CDR3 sequence (DNA): TGTGCCAGCCACCAGGGCAGGGGGGAGGATGGCTACACCTTC.

This clone was recorded only once. As DNA, the CDR3 is TGTGCCAGCACCCCGACATCACCCAACCAACTAGCCAAAAACATTCAGTACTTC. Translating it yields CASTPTSPNQLAKNIQYF. The chain is built from TRBV2 and TRBJ2-4; D is ambiguous. Between the trimmed V and J ends, which lost 7 bases and 0 bases, there was a span of 22 bases. The length of the CDR3 is 18 residues. Germline CDR1 reads SNHLY; CDR2 reads FYNNEI. Supplemented by reference TRBV2 and TRBJ2-4, the full variable domain reads EPEVTQTPSHQVTQMGQEVILRCVPISNHLYFYWYRQILGQKVEFLVSFYNNEISEKSEIFDDQFSVERPDGSNFTLKIRSTKLEDSAMYFCASTPTSPNQLAKNIQYFGAGTRLSVL.

The V and J genes are TRBV15 and TRBJ2-7, with D possibly TRBD1 on 6 matching bases. The V gene lost 4 bases and the J gene lost 3 bases, with 16 bases spanning the gap. CDR1 is LNHNV and CDR2 is YYDKDF in the germline V gene (reference sequence). The CDR3 totals 15 residues. The CDR3 loop reads CATSKNLDSLYEQYF. CDR3 DNA: TGTGCCACCAGCAAAAACTTGGACAGCCTCTACGAGCAGTACTTC.

Details on this clone: The germline gene is not matched at one end of the junction; a read error may be the cause. The chain joins TRBV5-6 to TRBJ2-1; unclear D gene. Germline CDR1 SGHDT, CDR2 YYEEEE. The CDR3 length is 11 residues. CDR3 sequence reads: CASSAYHEQFF. The CDR3 DNA follows: TGTGCCAGCAGCGCCTACCATGAGCAGTTCTTC.

This clone appeared a few times. The rearrangement links TRBV18 to TRBJ2-2, with 9 bases fitting TRBD1. V trimming: 5 bases; J trimming: 3 bases; junction bases outside the gene matches: 4. The CDR3 runs to 15 residues. The germline V gene has CDR1 KGHSH and CDR2 LQKENI. Here the CDR3 DNA reads TGTGCCAGCTCATTTCGACAGGGGGACACCGGGGAGCTGTTTTTT. Translating it yields CASSFRQGDTGELFF.